This T cell receptor (beta chain) was retrieved from a study of beta chain features in type 1 diabetes. Sequencing targeted expressed TCRB transcripts, as all isolated RNA had been reverse transcribed. The repertoire was sequenced with immunoSEQ multiplex PCR; TCRdb's copy has only in-frame clones and lacks some. The sample consists of roughly 500,000 clones, 30% of them appearing once. General study results and limits: The influence of HLA type on TCRB rearrangement stayed undetermined.

In regard to this clone: Its cognate antigen is unknown.

Sorting based on CD45RO/CCR7/CD25/CD127/CD95/CD27 separated CD4+ naive, central memory, regulatory and stem cell-like memory cells. The J segment lost 4 bases and the V segment lost 1 base, leaving 6 bases of the junction unmatched. This CDR3 is 15 amino acids long. The V gene's germline CDR1 is SGHVS and CDR2 FNYEAQ. Sequenced material: naive CD4+ T cells from blood. The receptor's source is a man aged 18 to 30 in good health. The chain carries TRBV7-6 and TRBJ2-7; 8 bases line up with TRBD1. DNA of the CDR3: TGTGCCAGCAGCTTAGGCCGGACAGGGAATTACGAGCAGTACTTC. Translated, it gives CASSLGRTGNYEQYF.